The 7 T cell receptor beta chains given below trace back to one sample, sequenced in a study of T cells in Graves' hyperthyroidism and ophthalmopathy. Researchers amplified the TCR beta CDR3 regions from RNA transcripts. HTBI primers were the set used in a first-round RT-PCR of the TCR CDR3. TCRdb reanalysed the multiplex PCR reads using MiXCR and keeps one entry per CDR3 protein. The top ten hold approximately 3.8% of the sample, which has about 620,000 distinct CDR3 sequences, roughly 16% seen once. The sequenced material came from blood. These TCRs come from a woman in her 30s with Graves' hyperthyroidism.

At least ten counts were recorded for this clonotype. This sequence joins TRBV6-1 and TRBJ2-5; possible D gene TRBD2, 7 bases. The V gene's germline CDR1 is MNHNS and CDR2 SASEGT. This CDR3 has 14 residues. The germline V and J ends were trimmed by 6 bases and 0 bases, with 11 bases remaining between them. The CDR3 DNA reads as TGTGCCAGCAGAGGGGGGGAGTACCAAGAGACCCAGTACTTC. As protein: CASRGGEYQETQYF.

Note on this clonotype: This may come from a read error, since a much larger clone is one base off. V usage is TRBV28 and J usage is TRBJ2-7; weak D call: TRBD1 (5 bases). This CDR3 region has 13 residues. The V gene's germline CDR1 is MDHEN and CDR2 SYDVKM. The V end lost 7 bases, the J end lost 7 bases, and 17 bases lay between the germline ends. CDR3 amino acids: CASTPGQSREQYF. Here the CDR3 DNA reads TGTGCCAGCACCCCCGGACAATCACGTGAGCAGTACTTC.

The chain uses TRBV4-1 and TRBJ2-7; TRBD2 is a possible D gene (5 bases). Deletions cut 0 bases from V and 2 bases from J, with 23 bases between. Germline CDR1 is MGHRA and CDR2 is YSYEKL. There are 19 residues in the CDR3. CDR3 DNA sequence: TGCGCCAGCAGCCAAGATCCTGAGGGTTCTACTATCGGTACCTACGAGCAGTACTTC. Its translation: CASSQDPEGSTIGTYEQYF.

This clonotype appeared many times. The J gene is TRBJ1-1, the V gene TRBV11-3, with TRBD1 matching 8 bases. The CDR3 is made up of 17 amino acids. Germline lookup yields CDR1 SGHNT and CDR2 YENEEA. With V trimmed by 4 bases and J by 0 bases, 10 bases remained unmatched. CDR3 region: CASSSRRGQGLNTEAFF. The CDR3 DNA is TGTGCCAGCAGCTCACGAAGAGGACAGGGACTGAACACTGAAGCTTTCTTT.

This clonotype was detected many times. The chain couples TRBV28 to TRBJ1-2; perhaps TRBD1 as D (5 bases). Germline loops: CDR1 MDHEN, CDR2 SYDVKM. The CDR3 is 13 residues long. Trimming stripped 3 bases from V and 3 bases from J, with 8 bases between. CDR3 DNA sequence: TGTGCCAGCAGTTTTCTCAGGGACTATGGCTACACCTTC. This sequence encodes CASSFLRDYGYTF.

As for this clonotype: One end of the junction does not line up with germline, which may come from a read error. This chain connects TRBV6-1 to TRBJ1-3; D uncertain. The CDR3 totals 13 residues. Germline assignment: CDR1 MNHNS and CDR2 SASEGT. The CDR3 sequence is CASSVQSGSTLYF. The CDR3 DNA is TGTGCCAGCAGTGTGCAGTCCGGAAGCACCTTATATTTT.

Many counts were recorded for this clonotype. The rearrangement uses TRBV5-6 and TRBJ2-3; maybe TRBD1 (6 bases). Germline-derived CDR1 and CDR2 are SGHDT and YYEEEE. V lost 4 bases and J lost 0, with 15 bases in between. This CDR3 contains 16 residues. DNA for the CDR3: TGTGCCAGCAGCCCCCTTCGGCAGGGGAGCACAGATACGCAGTATTTT. It yields the protein CASSPLRQGSTDTQYF. Full variable domain (missing parts from reference TRBV5-6 and TRBJ2-3): DAGVTQSPTHLIKTRGQQVTLRCSPKSGHDTVSWYQQALGQGPQFIFQYYEEEERQRGNFPDRFSGHQFPNYSSELNVNALLLGDSALYLCASSPLRQGSTDTQYFGPGTRLTVL.